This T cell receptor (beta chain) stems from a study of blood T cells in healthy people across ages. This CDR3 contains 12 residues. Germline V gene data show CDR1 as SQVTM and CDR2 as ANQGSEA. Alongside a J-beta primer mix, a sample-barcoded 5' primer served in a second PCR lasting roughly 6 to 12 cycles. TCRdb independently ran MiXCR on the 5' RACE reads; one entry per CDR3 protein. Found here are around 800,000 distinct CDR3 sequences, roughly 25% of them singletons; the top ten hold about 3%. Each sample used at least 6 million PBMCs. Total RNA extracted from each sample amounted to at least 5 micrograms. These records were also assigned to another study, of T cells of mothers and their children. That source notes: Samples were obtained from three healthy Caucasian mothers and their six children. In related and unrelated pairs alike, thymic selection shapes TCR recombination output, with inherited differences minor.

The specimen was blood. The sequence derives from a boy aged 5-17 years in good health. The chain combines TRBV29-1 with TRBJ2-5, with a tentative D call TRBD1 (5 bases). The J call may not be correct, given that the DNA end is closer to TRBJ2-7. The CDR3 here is CSVEVWGVEQYF. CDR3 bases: TGCAGCGTTGAGGTATGGGGCGTCGAGCAGTACTTC.